This T cell receptor (beta chain) was sequenced in a study of blood T cell repertoires in COVID-19. Study context: Acute and convalescent COVID-19 samples came from the United States, Italy and Spain. Nucleic acid was either cDNA or gDNA, and it came from T cells, B-cell-depleted T cells, or PBMCs.

This CDR3 spans 16 amino acids. In germline, CDR1 is SGHRS, CDR2 YFSETQ. Trimming took 0 bases from V and 4 from J, leaving 14 bases between them. Per the study methods: Estimation of nucleated cell counts was performed using reference gene primer amplification. Assay: immunoSEQ multiplex PCR; the TCRdb copy retains only in-frame clones and omits some. The V and J calls and the clone size are those of that table, but D and trimming were determined from the DNA. The sample consists of roughly 50,000 clones, around 85% of them appearing once. The source material was peripheral blood. The sequence was obtained from a man aged 60-69 years with acute or convalescent COVID-19. The chain uses TRBV5-1 and TRBJ1-3, with D perhaps TRBD1 (5 bases). The CDR3 loop reads CASSLDQGTVGNTIYF. CDR3 sequence (DNA): TGCGCCAGCAGCTTGGACCAGGGAACGGTAGGAAACACCATATATTTT. The full variable domain, rest sourced from reference TRBV5-1 and TRBJ1-3, is KAGVTQTPRYLIKTRGQQVTLSCSPISGHRSVSWYQQTPGQGLQFLFEYFSETQRNKGNFPGRFSGRQFSNSRSEMNVSTLELGDSALYLCASSLDQGTVGNTIYFGEGSWLTVV.